This passage covers 8 T cell receptor beta chains from one sample sequenced in a study of CD8+ T cells in alopecia areata. Following extraction, RNA underwent reverse transcription to cDNA, which served as the sequencing template. Measured with immunoSEQ multiplex PCR; TCRdb has only the in-frame clones, and not every one. Of under 200,000 clones in the sample, 60% were seen once. Regarding treatment: oral pan-JAK inhibitor, 5-10 mg twice daily. The sample was CD4+ T cells sorted from blood, taken at week 24, from a patient treated with tofacitinib. These receptors were taken from a human donor with alopecia areata.

With regard to this clone: An end of the junction does not agree with germline; a read error may underlie this. The chain's CDR3 is CSVDKQGTNTQYF. CDR3 nucleotides: TGCAGCGTTGATAAACAGGGCACAAATACGCAGTATTTT. The rearrangement uses TRBV29-1 and TRBJ2-3, with TRBD1 as a possible D gene (6 bases). This CDR3 has 13 amino acids. Germline V gene data show CDR1 as SQVTM and CDR2 as ANQGSEA.

The chain is built from TRBV5-6 and TRBJ2-3; the match to TRBD2 covers 10 bases. Germline-derived CDR1 and CDR2 are SGHDT and YYEEEE. The CDR3 consists of 17 residues. The J segment lost 0 bases and the V segment lost 1 base, leaving 5 bases of the junction unmatched. The CDR3 DNA sequence: TGTGCCAGCAGCTTGCTAGCGGGGGCCCGAAGCACAGATACGCAGTATTTT. Translation: CASSLLAGARSTDTQYF.

The rearrangement joins TRBV27 to TRBJ2-6; the D is unclear. The CDR3 is 18 residues long. Between the trimmed V and J ends, which lost 3 bases and 0 bases, there was a span of 15 bases. Looked up from germline, CDR1 is MNHEY and CDR2 is SMNVEV (reference sequence). CDR3 coding DNA: TGTGCCAGCAGTTTCTGGCAAAGTAAATACTCTGGGGCCAACGTCCTGACTTTC. Amino acids: CASSFWQSKYSGANVLTF.

V gene TRBV30 combines with J gene TRBJ1-4, with 7 positions matching TRBD1. Trimming removed 3 bases from V and 6 bases from J; junction bases left unmatched: 10. The V gene's germline CDR1 is GTSNPN and CDR2 SVGIG (reference sequence). This CDR3 spans 15 amino acids. CDR3 DNA: TGTGCCTGGAGGGATTGGGGACAGCCGTATGAAAAACTGTTTTTT. Protein sequence: CAWRDWGQPYEKLFF. Using reference TRBV30 and TRBJ1-4 for the parts outside the CDR3, the full variable domain is SQTIHQWPATLVQPVGSPLSLECTVEGTSNPNLYWYRQAAGRGLQLLFYSVGIGQISSEVPQNLSASRPQDRQFILSSKKLLLSDSGFYLCAWRDWGQPYEKLFFGSGTQLSVL.

This clone is a singleton in its sample. The gene calls are TRBV29-1 and TRBJ1-1; no definite D call. Germline CDR1 reads SQVTM; CDR2 reads ANQGSEA. Trimming cost V 3 bases and J 4 bases, with 18 bases left between them. The CDR3 has 15 residues. This CDR3 reads CSVDGWRGSGTEAFF. The CDR3 nucleotides are TGCAGCGTTGACGGATGGAGAGGGTCGGGCACTGAAGCTTTCTTT.

The chain has TRBV30 and TRBJ1-2, with D uncertain. Germline CDR1 is GTSNPN and CDR2 is SVGIG (reference sequence). There are 20 residues in the CDR3. The V end lost 3 bases, the J end lost 0 bases, and 29 bases lay between the germline ends. The chain's CDR3 is CAWSQTHRSVGSGANYGYTF. The CDR3 region has the DNA TGTGCCTGGAGCCAAACACACCGCTCGGTCGGGAGTGGAGCTAACTATGGCTACACCTTC.

The chain recombines TRBV5-1 with TRBJ1-2; D gene ambiguous. Germline CDR1 reads SGHRS; CDR2 reads YFSETQ. This CDR3 has 13 amino acids. The V gene lost 1 base and the J gene lost 4 bases, with 8 bases spanning the gap. CDR3 coding DNA: TGCGCCAGCAGCTTGTTTCAGGCCTATGGCTACACCTTC. Translation: CASSLFQAYGYTF.

The chain is built from TRBV20-1 and TRBJ1-2; D remains ambiguous. From germline, CDR1 is DFQATT and CDR2 SNEGSKA (reference sequence). There are 11 residues in the CDR3. Written as DNA, the CDR3 is TGCAGGGTCGGATCTAACTATGGCTACACCTTC. It yields the protein CRVGSNYGYTF.